Below, 20 T cell receptor beta chains from the same sample are listed, as sequenced in a study of identical twins. TCRdb used MiXCR to reprocess the 5' RACE reads, holding one entry per CDR3 protein. Of 550,000 to 700,000 distinct CDR3 sequences listed, approximately 21% were seen once; the top ten hold 4.3%. The same sample was also studied in work on T cells expressing NK-cell markers.

The sample was PBMCs. These receptors were taken from a woman between 18 and 29 years old in good health.

This clonotype turned up a few times. It is unclear where the CDR3 begins or ends on the DNA, so no DNA is shown, and the CDR3 is as TCRdb lists it. J is TRBJ1-4 and V is TRBV7-3; no check of the table's D call, TRBD1, against the DNA was made. The CDR3 comprises 14 residues, both ends counted. The germline gives CDR1 SGHTA, CDR2 FQGTGA. The CDR3 sequence is CASSLAGAGKNCFF.

This chain links TRBV10-3 with TRBJ2-5, with a possible D match to TRBD2 (5 bases). Germline CDR1 is ENHRY and CDR2 is SYGVKD. V was clipped by 7 bases and J by 2 bases, with 11 bases between them. The CDR3 spans 13 residues. This chain's CDR3 is CAITSGLQETQYF. As DNA, the CDR3 is TGTGCCATCACTTCCGGACTGCAAGAGACCCAGTACTTC.

The chain recombines TRBV20-1 with TRBJ2-5, with 7 positions matching TRBD2. This CDR3 is built from 16 residues. V trimming: 1 base; J trimming: 4 bases; junction bases outside the gene matches: 12. Germline lookup yields CDR1 DFQATT and CDR2 SNEGSKA (reference sequence). CDR3 residues: CSARGIPGLGSETQYF. In DNA form, the CDR3 reads TGCAGTGCTAGAGGTATCCCCGGACTAGGGTCAGAGACCCAGTACTTC.

This clonotype was detected only once. The chain carries TRBV7-9 and TRBJ1-1; unclear D gene. This CDR3 is built from 13 residues. Trimming stripped 8 bases from V and 0 bases from J, with 10 bases between. Germline V gives CDR1 SEHNR, CDR2 FQNEAQ (reference sequence). CDR3 nucleotide sequence: TGTGCCAGCGAAGGCCAAATGAACACTGAAGCTTTCTTT. It encodes CASEGQMNTEAFF.

The CDR3 coding sequence is TGTGCCAGCAGCTTTTGGGACAGAAATTCACCCCTCCACTTT. Residues: CASSFWDRNSPLHF. The rearrangement joins TRBV11-2 to TRBJ1-6; 7 nucleotides match TRBD1. The germline V gene encodes CDR1 SGHAT and CDR2 FQNNGV. This CDR3 contains 14 residues. After removal of 3 bases from V and 7 bases from J, the junction contained 3 bases not matched to a gene.

J is TRBJ1-1 and V is TRBV6-1; tentatively, D is TRBD1 (5 bases). Deletions cut 3 bases from V and 11 bases from J, with 25 bases between. Germline loops: CDR1 MNHNS, CDR2 SASEGT. CDR3 size: 16 residues. In DNA, the CDR3 is TGTGCCAGCAGTGATTCGGGGGGGGATCGGGAGGTCGAGGCTTTCTTT. Its translation: CASSDSGGDREVEAFF.

V usage is TRBV6-1 and J usage is TRBJ2-7, with D unresolved. The CDR3 spans 15 residues. Trimming left V 5 bases short and J 0 bases short, with 14 bases between. Germline loops: CDR1 MNHNS, CDR2 SASEGT. CDR3 sequence (DNA): TGTGCCAGCAGTACCCTTTTCGGCGACTCCTACGAGCAGTACTTC. Its protein is CASSTLFGDSYEQYF.

This clonotype came up many times. This sequence joins TRBV6-5 and TRBJ1-2, with TRBD1 identical over 9 bases. The V segment lost 6 bases and the J segment 5 bases; nucleotides outside the gene matches: 10. Germline values: CDR1 MNHEY, CDR2 SVGAGI. This CDR3 has 15 residues. The CDR3 bases are TGTGCCAGCAGCACGGGACAGGGCGATGCATATGGCTACACCTTC. This encodes CASSTGQGDAYGYTF.

The V call is TRBV6-2 or TRBV6-3, the J call TRBJ2-1; D gene ambiguous. CDR1 and CDR2 from the germline V gene are MNHEY and SVGEGT. Trimming removed 7 bases from V and 10 bases from J, with 11 bases in between. This CDR3 spans 11 amino acids. This CDR3 reads CASTVAGEQFF. CDR3 bases: TGTGCCAGCACAGTAGCAGGAGAGCAGTTCTTC.

This clonotype was seen only a few times. The V and J genes are TRBV10-3 and TRBJ1-2; D gene ambiguous. The CDR3 extends over 14 amino acids. Germline loops: CDR1 ENHRY, CDR2 SYGVKD. V gave up 7 bases and J gave up 4 bases, with 16 bases separating them. The CDR3 is CAIKQEGVGYGYTF. In DNA, the CDR3 is TGTGCCATCAAGCAGGAGGGAGTGGGCTATGGCTACACCTTC.

The table lists this clonotype with many counts. The CDR3 region has the DNA TGCAGCGTTGGGGTCCGGACAGGGTATGGCTACACCTTC. This encodes CSVGVRTGYGYTF. The rearrangement joins TRBV29-1 to TRBJ1-2, with 8 bases fitting TRBD1. Germline lookup yields CDR1 SQVTM and CDR2 ANQGSEA. The CDR3 spans 13 residues. The V segment lost 4 bases and the J segment 5 bases; nucleotides outside the gene matches: 6.

Only a few counts were recorded for this clonotype. The J gene is TRBJ2-3, the V gene TRBV5-5; D is perhaps TRBD2 (6 bases). Trimming pared 2 bases from V and 5 bases from J, leaving 12 bases between. CDR3 length: 14 amino acids. Per germline, CDR1 SGHKS and CDR2 YYEKEE (reference sequence). The CDR3 DNA reads as TGTGCCAGCAGCTTCCTCCTGGAGGGAGATACGCAGTATTTT. Residues: CASSFLLEGDTQYF.

This clonotype showed up just a few times. The genes are TRBV4-3 and TRBJ2-7, with D maybe TRBD2 (5 bases). The CDR3 length is 15 residues. V was cut by 3 bases and J by 0 bases, with 12 bases left in between. Germline CDR1 LGHNA, CDR2 YSLEER. CDR3 DNA: TGCGCCAGCAGCCAGAGGACTGGGGACTCCTACGAGCAGTACTTC. Protein: CASSQRTGDSYEQYF.

This clonotype was seen more than once but under ten times. The chain joins TRBV12-3 or TRBV12-4 to TRBJ2-7; D might be TRBD1 or TRBD2, each matching 5 bases. V lost 3 bases and J 2 bases, leaving 20 bases between the germline ends. The CDR3 length is 17 residues. Written as DNA, the CDR3 is TGTGCCAGCAGTTTGGGGAAAGGGACCCAATTTCCCTACGAGCAGTACTTC. It yields the protein CASSLGKGTQFPYEQYF.

This clonotype was seen a few times. The genes are TRBV12-3 or TRBV12-4 and TRBJ1-1, with TRBD1 matching over 9 bases. The trim removed 5 bases at V and 6 bases at J, leaving 10 bases unmatched. The CDR3 contains 15 residues. CDR3 DNA: TGTGCCAGCAGTCAGGGACAGGGTGGTTGGGCTGAAGCTTTCTTT. Amino acid sequence: CASSQGQGGWAEAFF.

This rearrangement joins TRBV12-3 or TRBV12-4 to TRBJ2-2, with D perhaps matching TRBD2 (5 bases). The CDR3 covers 12 residues. V gave up 4 bases and J gave up 10 bases, with 10 bases separating them. This CDR3 reads CASSSLVLELFF. The CDR3 DNA reads as TGTGCCAGCAGTTCACTAGTTTTGGAGCTGTTTTTT.

This sequence joins TRBV11-2 and TRBJ2-1; the match to TRBD2 covers 11 bases. The CDR3 sequence is 20 residues long. The V and J ends lost 2 bases and 0 bases, in that order; junction bases with no gene match: 12. Germline V CDR1 and CDR2: SGHAT, FQNNGV. The CDR3 DNA sequence: TGTGCCAGCAGCTTACCTCGGCTAGCGGGGGGAGTAAGCTCCTACAATGAGCAGTTCTTC. Protein product: CASSLPRLAGGVSSYNEQFF.

This clonotype occurred many times. The chain joins TRBV2 to TRBJ2-5, with 10 bases fitting TRBD2. The trim removed 8 bases at V and 5 bases at J, leaving 11 bases unmatched. Germline values: CDR1 SNHLY, CDR2 FYNNEI. The CDR3 has 15 amino acids. CDR3 nucleotide sequence: TGTGCCAGCGTTGCAGCGGGAGGGCCCTGGGAGACCCAGTACTTC. Residues: CASVAAGGPWETQYF.

This clonotype was seen a single time. The chain recombines TRBV6-5 with TRBJ1-6; no reliable D call. The germline V gene encodes CDR1 MNHEY and CDR2 SVGAGI. V lost 4 bases to trimming and J lost 7 bases, with 14 bases between them. CDR3 length equals 15 residues. The CDR3 loop reads CASSLTASGNSPLHF. The CDR3 DNA is TGTGCCAGCAGTTTGACCGCCTCGGGGAATTCACCCCTCCACTTT.

This sequence joins TRBV4-1 and TRBJ2-7; 7 bases are shared with TRBD1. Germline V CDR1 and CDR2: MGHRA, YSYEKL. The CDR3 sequence is 17 residues long. V trimming: 0 bases; J trimming: 2 bases; junction bases outside the gene matches: 10. DNA for the CDR3: TGCGCCAGCAGCCAAGATAGGGGGACAGAAAAAGCCTACGAGCAGTACTTC. It codes for CASSQDRGTEKAYEQYF.